The table lists the clone carrying this TCR beta chain with a few counts. The entry originates in a study of patients and donors after allogeneic stem cell transplantation. There are 14 residues in the CDR3. J lost 4 bases, V lost 6 bases, and 10 bases had no gene match. Germline loops: CDR1 SGHRS, CDR2 YFSETQ. TCRdb reprocessed the RT-PCR reads with MiXCR, giving one entry per CDR3 protein. The repertoire consists of roughly 880,000 distinct CDR3 sequences, with roughly 18% occurring once and the leading ten covering 5% to 6.5%. Sequencing used blood, either unsorted or a sorted T cell fraction (not recorded which). The chain combines TRBV5-1 with TRBJ2-7; 7 bases fit TRBD2. The TCR was taken from a human donor who was either an allogeneic HSCT recipient or a stem cell or donor lymphocyte infusion donor (not recorded which). It is not recorded whose cells these are; they may come from a transplant donor. The CDR3 loop is CASTPRAGLYEQYF. In nucleotides, the CDR3 is TGCGCCAGCACCCCTCGAGCGGGACTGTACGAGCAGTACTTC. Full variable domain (remainder filled in from reference TRBV5-1 and TRBJ2-7): KAGVTQTPRYLIKTRGQQVTLSCSPISGHRSVSWYQQTPGQGLQFLFEYFSETQRNKGNFPGRFSGRQFSNSRSEMNVSTLELGDSALYLCASTPRAGLYEQYFGPGTRLTVT.